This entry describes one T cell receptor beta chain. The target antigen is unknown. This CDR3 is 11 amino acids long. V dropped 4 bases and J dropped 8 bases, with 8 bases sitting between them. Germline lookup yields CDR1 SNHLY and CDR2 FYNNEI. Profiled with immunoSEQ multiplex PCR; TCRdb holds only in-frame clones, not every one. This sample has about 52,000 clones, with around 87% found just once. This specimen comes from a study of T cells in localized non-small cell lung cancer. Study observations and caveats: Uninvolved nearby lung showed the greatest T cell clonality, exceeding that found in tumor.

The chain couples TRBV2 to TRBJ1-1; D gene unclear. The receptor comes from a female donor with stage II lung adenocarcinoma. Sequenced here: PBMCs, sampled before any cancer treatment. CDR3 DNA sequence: TGTGCCAGCAGTGTTATATGGGAAGCTTTCTTT. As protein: CASSVIWEAFF. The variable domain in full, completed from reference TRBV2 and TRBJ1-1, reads EPEVTQTPSHQVTQMGQEVILRCVPISNHLYFYWYRQILGQKVEFLVSFYNNEISEKSEIFDDQFSVERPDGSNFTLKIRSTKLEDSAMYFCASSVIWEAFFGQGTRLTVV.